Described below is a single T cell receptor (beta chain) sequence and its context. V lost 7 bases to trimming and J lost 8 bases, with 18 bases between them. Germline CDR1 GTSNPN, CDR2 SVGIG (reference sequence). The length of the CDR3 is 13 residues. Authors' methods: Reference gene primer amplification gave nucleated cell count estimates. Repertoires were generated with immunoSEQ multiplex PCR, while TCRdb's copy carries only in-frame clones and drops some. The D gene and trimming were derived from the DNA, and the V and J assignments and clone size from that table. The sample holds roughly 62,000 clones; around 80% are singletons and the top ten take 15% to 20%. The data were taken from a study of blood T cell repertoires in COVID-19.

This receptor was identified in a man aged 55 to 70 with acute or convalescent COVID-19. This chain joins TRBV30 and TRBJ1-5, with a tentative D call TRBD1 (5 bases). Sequencing was done on a sample of peripheral blood. The CDR3 region is CAFSGGVLKPQHF. In nucleotides, the CDR3 is TGTGCCTTTAGTGGGGGGGTTTTGAAGCCCCAGCATTTT. Full variable domain (outside the CDR3, taken from reference TRBV30 and TRBJ1-5): SQTIHQWPATLVQPVGSPLSLECTVEGTSNPNLYWYRQAAGRGLQLLFYSVGIGQISSEVPQNLSASRPQDRQFILSSKKLLLSDSGFYLCAFSGGVLKPQHFGDGTRLSIL.